This T cell receptor (beta chain) was sequenced during a study of T cells in Graves' hyperthyroidism and ophthalmopathy. In germline, CDR1 is MDHEN, CDR2 SYDVKM. There are 16 residues in the CDR3. Trimming took off 7 bases at V and 7 bases at J, with 20 bases between the two ends. It was RNA transcripts that yielded the amplified TCR beta CDR3 regions. HTBI primers were the set used in a first-round RT-PCR of the TCR CDR3. TCRdb recomputed calls from the multiplex PCR reads with MiXCR, one row per CDR3 protein. The table records around 390,000 distinct CDR3 sequences, around 13% of them present only once. Diagnoses were established using clinical symptoms, serum thyroxine and TRAb, thyroid ultrasound and orbital computed tomography. The study's findings and limits: Ophthalmopathy was told apart from stable hyperthyroidism by a 13 V-J model. Most thyroid-expanded clonotypes above 0.001 were also found in blood.

The table lists this clonotype with many counts. Its antigen is still unknown. V usage is TRBV28 and J usage is TRBJ1-6; D may be TRBD1 (5 bases). The sequenced sample consisted of blood. This receptor was taken from a woman in her 30s with Graves' ophthalmopathy. CDR3 DNA: TGTGCCAGCACCCGGCCCTCCCCGGGGGACAATTCACCCCTCCACTTT. Its translation: CASTRPSPGDNSPLHF.